This entry lists 20 T cell receptor beta chains sequenced from one sample in a study of shared clonotypes between healthy human individuals. Sequencing used immunoSEQ multiplex PCR; TCRdb keeps in-frame clones, though not all of them. The repertoire includes 1.5 million to 2.5 million clones, about 95% of them detected once, and more than 0.9% sits in the top ten. CD45RO-negative cells were positively selected for CCR7, leaving out terminally differentiated effector memory CD45RA+ cells. The sample comprised naive CD8+ T cells sorted from blood. The receptors here all came from a man aged 18 to 30 in good health.

Note on this clone: Other DNA sequences in this specimen translate into the identical CDR3. The J gene is TRBJ2-3, the V gene TRBV9; no definite D call. The length of the CDR3 is 12 residues. Germline V gene lookup returns CDR1 SGDLS and CDR2 YYNGEE. Trimming took 5 bases from V and 3 from J, leaving 7 bases between them. Here the CDR3 DNA reads TGTGCCAGCAGTGGAGATACAGATACGCAGTATTTT. This sequence encodes CASSGDTDTQYF.

The CDR3 is CASSLVQDYYNSPLHF. Here the CDR3 DNA reads TGTGCCAGCAGCTTAGTACAGGACTACTATAATTCACCCCTCCACTTT. The chain combines TRBV7-9 with TRBJ1-6, with D possibly TRBD1 on 5 matching bases. Germline-derived CDR1 and CDR2 are SEHNR and FQNEAQ (reference sequence). This CDR3 is 16 amino acids long. V lost 1 base to trimming and J lost 3 bases, with 10 bases between them.

The gene calls are TRBV6-1 and TRBJ2-2, with D possibly matching TRBD1 (6 bases). Trimming cost V 2 bases and J 6 bases, with 13 bases left between them. Germline loops: CDR1 MNHNS, CDR2 SASEGT. CDR3 size: 15 residues. The CDR3 bases are TGTGCCAGCAGTGAATTCCAGGGGATCCCCGGGGAGCTGTTTTTT. Protein sequence: CASSEFQGIPGELFF.

This chain uses TRBV27 with TRBJ1-6; unclear D gene. Germline assignment: CDR1 MNHEY and CDR2 SMNVEV (reference sequence). V dropped 2 bases and J dropped 4 bases, with 9 bases sitting between them. The CDR3 is made up of 15 amino acids. CDR3 sequence: CASSLDAGYNSPLHF. CDR3 nucleotide sequence: TGTGCCAGCAGTTTAGACGCGGGTTATAATTCACCCCTCCACTTT.

The rearrangement links TRBV27 to TRBJ2-7; D gene ambiguous. Germline CDR1 and CDR2: MNHEY and SMNVEV (reference sequence). The V and J ends lost 8 bases and 5 bases respectively, with 10 bases between them. The CDR3 sequence is 11 residues long. The CDR3 sequence: CASGPANEQYF. The CDR3 DNA follows: TGTGCCAGCGGCCCAGCGAACGAGCAGTACTTC.

The chain couples TRBV12-5 to TRBJ1-5; D uncertain. The CDR3 loop spans 14 amino acids. Per germline, CDR1 LGHNT and CDR2 FRNRAP. V was shortened by 2 bases and J by 6 bases, with 11 bases between the two germline ends. The CDR3 protein is CASGLFPSFQPQHF. In DNA form, the CDR3 reads TGTGCTAGTGGTTTGTTTCCCTCTTTTCAGCCCCAGCATTTT.

Comments on this clone: Distinct nucleotide sequences in the sample also encode this CDR3. The chain uses TRBV5-1 and TRBJ2-7; weak D call: TRBD1 (6 bases). The germline V gene encodes CDR1 SGHRS and CDR2 YFSETQ. This CDR3 spans 14 amino acids. Trimming stripped 4 bases from V and 1 base from J, with 12 bases between. The CDR3 reads CASSLQGPSYEQYF. The CDR3 nucleotides are TGCGCCAGCAGCCTTCAGGGGCCATCCTACGAGCAGTACTTC.

The chain uses TRBV19 and TRBJ2-1; 9 nucleotides agree with TRBD2. Per the germline V gene, CDR1 is LNHDA and CDR2 is SQIVND (reference sequence). This CDR3 is 15 amino acids long. Trimming took 2 bases from V and 5 from J; bases not matched to a gene: 4. The CDR3 protein is CASSIIAGVNNEQFF. Here the CDR3 DNA reads TGTGCCAGTAGTATAATAGCGGGGGTAAACAATGAGCAGTTCTTC.

The V gene is TRBV7-9, the J gene TRBJ2-3; 9 nucleotides agree with TRBD2. The germline CDR1 and CDR2 sequences are SEHNR and FQNEAQ (reference sequence). This CDR3 has 15 amino acids. The V gene end was trimmed by 1 base and the J gene end by 4 bases; junction bases not matched to a gene: 3. The CDR3 nucleotides are TGTGCCAGCAGCTTAGGGGGACTAGCCGCAGATACGCAGTATTTT. This gives the protein CASSLGGLAADTQYF.

The chain has TRBV9 and TRBJ2-3; 13 bases are a match to TRBD2. The CDR3 extends over 16 amino acids. With V trimmed by 4 bases and J by 2 bases, 4 bases remained unmatched. Germline V gene data show CDR1 as SGDLS and CDR2 as YYNGEE. The CDR3 loop reads CASSPLAGGYTDTQYF. DNA for the CDR3: TGTGCCAGCAGCCCACTAGCGGGGGGGTACACAGATACGCAGTATTTT.

CDR3 nucleotides: TGTGCCAGCGGCGTTGTTGAGGGCTCCTACGAGCAGTACTTC. Protein product: CASGVVEGSYEQYF. The V gene is TRBV11-2, the J gene TRBJ2-7; possible D gene TRBD2, 5 bases. V shed 8 bases and J shed 0 bases, with 14 bases lying between them. Germline-derived CDR1 and CDR2 are SGHAT and FQNNGV. This CDR3 has 14 residues. Together with reference TRBV11-2 and TRBJ2-7, the CDR3 gives the full variable domain: EAGVAQSPRYKIIEKRQSVAFWCNPISGHATLYWYQQILGQGPKLLIQFQNNGVVDDSQLPKDRFSAERLKGVDSTLKIQPAKLEDSAVYLCASGVVEGSYEQYFGPGTRLTVT.

CDR3 sequence reads: CASSLRGAPPEQYF. DNA for the CDR3: TGTGCCAGCAGCTTGAGGGGGGCGCCGCCCGAGCAGTACTTC. V and J are TRBV5-4 and TRBJ2-7; TRBD1 or TRBD2 may be the D gene (6 bases each). The CDR3 length is 14 residues. Germline CDR1 is SGHNT and CDR2 is YYREEE (reference sequence). The ends were cut back, 1 base at V and 6 bases at J, with 14 bases in the middle.

J is TRBJ1-2 and V is TRBV5-1, with TRBD1 matching 10 bases. The V gene end was trimmed by 6 bases and the J gene end by 6 bases; junction bases not matched to a gene: 8. CDR1 and CDR2 (germline): SGHRS, YFSETQ. The CDR3 has 14 amino acids. The CDR3, as DNA: TGCGCCAGCACCGCGACAGGGGGCTTTCATGGCTACACCTTC. Protein: CASTATGGFHGYTF. The full variable domain, its missing parts supplied by reference TRBV5-1 and TRBJ1-2, is KAGVTQTPRYLIKTRGQQVTLSCSPISGHRSVSWYQQTPGQGLQFLFEYFSETQRNKGNFPGRFSGRQFSNSRSEMNVSTLELGDSALYLCASTATGGFHGYTFGSGTRLTVV.

This clone was recorded at least ten times. Within the sample, other DNA sequences also encode this same CDR3. The genes are TRBV4-2 and TRBJ2-7, with no clear D. CDR1 is LGHNA and CDR2 is YNFKEQ in the germline V gene. This CDR3 comprises 12 residues. V shed 4 bases and J shed 4 bases, with 8 bases lying between them. The chain's CDR3 is CASSPGGYEQYF. CDR3 in DNA: TGTGCCAGCAGCCCCGGTGGGTACGAGCAGTACTTC.

The chain recombines TRBV4-3 with TRBJ2-1, with 7 bases lining up with TRBD2. CDR1 is LGHNA, CDR2 YSLEER, per germline. The V gene end was trimmed by 0 bases and the J gene end by 8 bases; junction bases not matched to a gene: 13. This CDR3 is built from 17 residues. CDR3: CASSQDPSGPEVDEQFF. The CDR3 nucleotides read TGCGCCAGCAGCCAAGACCCTAGCGGCCCGGAGGTCGATGAGCAGTTCTTC.

This rearrangement joins TRBV7-8 to TRBJ2-6; 8 nucleotides line up with TRBD1. CDR1 SGHVS and CDR2 FQNEAQ come from the germline V gene. Trimming took 5 bases from V and 0 from J; bases not matched to a gene: 12. This CDR3 comprises 19 residues. The CDR3 sequence is CASSDRDRQYRSGANVLTF. For the CDR3, the DNA is TGTGCCAGCAGCGATCGGGACAGGCAGTACCGCTCTGGGGCCAACGTCCTGACTTTC.

Concerning this clone: The sample has other DNA sequences that encode this CDR3 too. For the CDR3, the DNA is TGTGCCAGCAGCGTAGGGGGGTCTAACTACGAGCAGTACTTC. Amino acids: CASSVGGSNYEQYF. This rearrangement joins TRBV9 to TRBJ2-7, with D perhaps given as TRBD1 or TRBD2 (5 bases each). V lost 0 bases and J 3 bases, leaving 10 bases between the germline ends. The CDR3 has 14 amino acids. The germline V gene encodes CDR1 SGDLS and CDR2 YYNGEE. The full variable domain, in which reference TRBV9 and TRBJ2-7 provide the parts outside the CDR3, is DSGVTQTPKHLITATGQRVTLRCSPRSGDLSVYWYQQSLDQGLQFLIQYYNGEERAKGNILERFSAQQFPDLHSELNLSSLELGDSALYFCASSVGGSNYEQYFGPGTRLTVT.

The chain employs TRBV4-3 and TRBJ2-5; D is undetermined. The CDR3 has 15 amino acids. Between the trimmed V and J ends, which lost 1 base and 4 bases, there was a span of 13 bases. Germline CDR1 reads LGHNA; CDR2 reads YSLEER. The DNA of the CDR3 is TGCGCCAGCAGCCAAGGGTCGGCGTCCGGAGAGACCCAGTACTTC. Translated, it gives CASSQGSASGETQYF.

The V gene is TRBV4-1, the J gene TRBJ2-5; D call uncertain. Germline assignment: CDR1 MGHRA and CDR2 YSYEKL. The CDR3 totals 13 residues. The germline V and J ends were trimmed by 4 bases and 4 bases, with 10 bases remaining between them. CDR3 sequence reads: CASSPRLLETQYF. For the CDR3, the DNA is TGCGCCAGCAGCCCTCGTTTGTTAGAGACCCAGTACTTC.

The V call is TRBV5-1, the J call TRBJ2-7; D remains ambiguous. The CDR3 loop spans 15 amino acids. Between the trimmed V and J ends, which lost 0 bases and 0 bases, there was a span of 10 bases. From germline, CDR1 is SGHRS and CDR2 YFSETQ. The CDR3: CASSLDFSSSYEQYF. The DNA for the CDR3 is TGCGCCAGCAGCTTGGACTTTTCCTCCTCCTACGAGCAGTACTTC.